The 21 T cell receptor beta chains presented below share a single source sample, sequenced in a study of OX40 agonist ivuxolimab in advanced cancers. Assay used: immunoSEQ multiplex PCR; TCRdb lists only in-frame clones, some missing. The data show 70,000 or so clones, with 86% seen just once and roughly 8% held by the top ten. The sequencing used CD4+ or CD8+ T cells sorted from blood, collected in a trial of the OX40 agonist ivuxolimab. These receptors were obtained from an adult with an advanced solid tumor such as melanoma, head and neck, liver or kidney cancer.

The V gene is TRBV19, the J gene TRBJ2-7; D remains unclear. Trimming took 7 bases from V and 0 from J, leaving 13 bases between them. Germline-derived CDR1 and CDR2 are LNHDA and SQIVND (reference sequence). This CDR3 spans 14 amino acids. The CDR3 region has the DNA TGTGCCAGTACCCGTGATCCCTTCTCCTACGAGCAGTACTTC. Translating gives CASTRDPFSYEQYF.

V usage is TRBV27 and J usage is TRBJ1-2, with a tentative D call TRBD1 (5 bases). This CDR3 is 14 amino acids long. V lost 6 bases, J lost 8 bases, and 19 bases lay in between. The germline V gene encodes CDR1 MNHEY and CDR2 SMNVEV (reference sequence). The DNA of the CDR3 is TGTGCCAGCAGGCTCCAGGGTGGCCCTTGGGGCTACACCTTC. Its translation is CASRLQGGPWGYTF.

The chain couples TRBV4-2 to TRBJ1-5; D is unresolved. Trimming pared 4 bases from V and 0 bases from J, leaving 4 bases between. The CDR3 spans 13 residues. CDR1 is LGHNA, CDR2 YNFKEQ, per germline. Here the CDR3 reads CASSRNSNQPQHF. DNA for the CDR3: TGTGCCAGCAGCCGTAATAGCAATCAGCCCCAGCATTTT.

The genes are TRBV14 and TRBJ1-1; D ambiguous. V was clipped by 2 bases and J by 1 base, with 11 bases between them. The CDR3 covers 15 residues. Germline CDR1 reads SGHDN; CDR2 reads FVKESK. The CDR3 reads CASSQNRLGNTEAFF. The CDR3 DNA reads as TGTGCCAGCAGCCAAAACAGATTAGGGAACACTGAAGCTTTCTTT.

The genes are TRBV19 and TRBJ1-5, with TRBD1 identical over 7 bases. The V and J ends lost 6 bases and 6 bases, in that order; junction bases with no gene match: 8. Germline V CDR1 and CDR2: LNHDA, SQIVND (reference sequence). This CDR3 is built from 14 residues. CDR3 coding DNA: TGTGCCAGTAGGTCGGGAGGGGGCACTCAGCCCCAGCATTTT. Translating it yields CASRSGGGTQPQHF.

This sequence joins TRBV7-6 and TRBJ2-1; D gene unclear. Trimming shortened V by 5 bases and J by 2 bases, and 10 bases separated the two germline ends. The length of the CDR3 is 14 residues. CDR1 and CDR2 from the germline V gene are SGHVS and FNYEAQ. CDR3 sequence (DNA): TGTGCCAGCAGCGGCCCGGGCACCTACAATGAGCAGTTCTTC. This encodes CASSGPGTYNEQFF.

V usage is TRBV28 and J usage is TRBJ1-2; TRBD1 aligns across 7 bases. CDR1 MDHEN and CDR2 SYDVKM come from the germline V gene. CDR3 size: 16 residues. V was pared by 4 bases and J by 8 bases, with 16 bases of the junction left unmatched. The CDR3 DNA is TGTGCCAGCAGTTCGGACCACAGACAGGGAAGGGCGGGCTACACCTTC. It is translated as CASSSDHRQGRAGYTF.

The chain couples TRBV30 to TRBJ2-4; 8 bases agree with TRBD1. The CDR3 is 17 residues long. V trimming: 3 bases; J trimming: 1 base; junction bases outside the gene matches: 11. The V gene's germline CDR1 is GTSNPN and CDR2 SVGIG (reference sequence). The CDR3 region is CAWRGQGGRGAKNIQYF. The CDR3 nucleotides are TGTGCCTGGAGAGGACAGGGAGGCCGGGGGGCCAAAAACATTCAGTACTTC. The whole variable domain, remainder taken from reference TRBV30 and TRBJ2-4, is SQTIHQWPATLVQPVGSPLSLECTVEGTSNPNLYWYRQAAGRGLQLLFYSVGIGQISSEVPQNLSASRPQDRQFILSSKKLLLSDSGFYLCAWRGQGGRGAKNIQYFGAGTRLSVL.

The chain joins TRBV2 to TRBJ1-6; D gene uncertain. This CDR3 is 15 amino acids long. Germline loops: CDR1 SNHLY, CDR2 FYNNEI. Trimming removed 4 bases from V and 6 bases from J, with 13 bases in between. This CDR3 is CASSGDSIPNSPLHF. The CDR3 coding sequence is TGTGCCAGCAGTGGTGACTCAATCCCTAATTCACCCCTCCACTTT.

The V gene is TRBV7-3, the J gene TRBJ1-2; D possibly corresponds to TRBD1 (5 bases). This CDR3 is 15 amino acids long. Looked up from germline, CDR1 is SGHTA and CDR2 is FQGTGA. V lost 5 bases, J lost 1 base, and 14 bases lay in between. CDR3 DNA: TGTGCCAGCAGCCAAGGACACCCAAGTAACTATGGCTACACCTTC. Its translation: CASSQGHPSNYGYTF.

This clone is classed as medium-sized. The V and J genes are TRBV6-1 and TRBJ1-1; TRBD1 is a possible D gene (5 bases). The CDR3 consists of 14 residues. The germline V and J ends were trimmed by 6 bases and 6 bases, with 17 bases remaining between them. Per the germline V gene, CDR1 is MNHNS and CDR2 is SASEGT. The CDR3 coding sequence is TGTGCCAGCAGCCAACACGGTGGGGGGGCTGAAGCTTTCTTT. Protein product: CASSQHGGGAEAFF.

The V gene is TRBV30, the J gene TRBJ2-1; D gene uncertain. CDR3 size: 11 residues. Trimming left V 2 bases short and J 15 bases short, with 14 bases between. Per the germline V gene, CDR1 is GTSNPN and CDR2 is SVGIG (reference sequence). The CDR3 bases are TGTGCCTGGAGTTCAGGTCTAGAACGGTTCTTC. Protein: CAWSSGLERFF. Variable domain in full (rest from reference TRBV30 and TRBJ2-1): SQTIHQWPATLVQPVGSPLSLECTVEGTSNPNLYWYRQAAGRGLQLLFYSVGIGQISSEVPQNLSASRPQDRQFILSSKKLLLSDSGFYLCAWSSGLERFFGPGTRLTVL.

The rearrangement links TRBV2 to TRBJ1-4; 8 nucleotides match TRBD1. Per the germline V gene, CDR1 is SNHLY and CDR2 is FYNNEI. This CDR3 is built from 15 residues. V was pared by 3 bases and J by 3 bases, with 3 bases of the junction left unmatched. This chain's CDR3 is CASSDGRGPNEKLFF. For the CDR3, the DNA is TGTGCCAGCAGTGATGGCAGGGGGCCTAATGAAAAACTGTTTTTT.

The V and J genes are TRBV19 and TRBJ1-5; a possible D gene is TRBD1 (5 bases). The CDR3 has 13 residues. Per germline, CDR1 LNHDA and CDR2 SQIVND (reference sequence). Deletions cut 4 bases from V and 3 bases from J, with 7 bases between. The CDR3 sequence is CASSRGYNQPQHF. CDR3 DNA: TGTGCCAGTAGTAGGGGGTACAATCAGCCCCAGCATTTT.

The V call is TRBV10-3, the J call TRBJ2-1; 8 bases match TRBD1. Germline V gene lookup returns CDR1 ENHRY and CDR2 SYGVKD. This CDR3 has 14 amino acids. Losses at the gene ends were 6 bases for V and 1 base for J; bases not matched to a gene: 2. The CDR3 coding sequence is TGTGCCATCAGGGGGGACAGGTCCTACAATGAGCAGTTCTTC. Translation: CAIRGDRSYNEQFF.

V usage is TRBV7-2 and J usage is TRBJ1-2; D gene ambiguous. The V and J ends lost 2 bases and 7 bases respectively, with 17 bases between them. Per germline, CDR1 SGHTA and CDR2 FQGNSA. There are 15 residues in the CDR3. This chain's CDR3 is CASSLFGFDGSGYTF. CDR3 DNA sequence: TGTGCCAGCAGCTTATTTGGTTTCGACGGAAGTGGCTACACCTTC. Looking up the rest from reference TRBV7-2 and TRBJ1-2 gives the full variable domain: GAGVSQSPSNKVTEKGKDVELRCDPISGHTALYWYRQSLGQGLEFLIYFQGNSAPDKSGLPSDRFSAERTGGSVSTLTIQRTQQEDSAVYLCASSLFGFDGSGYTFGSGTRLTVV.

This sequence joins TRBV7-9 and TRBJ1-1; the D is unclear. The CDR3 runs 13 residues. Germline CDR1 is SEHNR and CDR2 is FQNEAQ (reference sequence). The V end was cut by 5 bases, the J end by 1 base, with 8 bases between. CDR3 bases: TGTGCCAGCAGCACAACCCAGAACACTGAAGCTTTCTTT. It yields the protein CASSTTQNTEAFF.

In the case of this clone: The conserved final phenylalanine or tryptophan is absent from the CDR3, which likely points to a read error. The V gene is TRBV6-6, the J gene TRBJ2-7; a weak D match, TRBD1 (6 bases). V lost 0 bases, J lost 3 bases, and 12 bases lay in between. CDR3 length: 15 residues. Germline CDR1 and CDR2: MNHNY and SVGAGI (reference sequence). In DNA, the CDR3 is TGTGCCAGCAGTTACTCAGGGGGTCCCGACTACGAGCAGTACCTC. This codes for CASSYSGGPDYEQYL.

Only one count was recorded for this clone. The V and J genes are TRBV27 and TRBJ1-1; 7 bases map to TRBD1. V dropped 4 bases and J dropped 1; count of bases not matched to a gene: 3. This CDR3 has 14 residues. Germline lookup yields CDR1 MNHEY and CDR2 SMNVEV (reference sequence). The DNA of the CDR3 is TGTGCCAGCAGTTGGAGGGACAGGAACACTGAAGCTTTCTTT. It encodes CASSWRDRNTEAFF.

The chain recombines TRBV5-8 with TRBJ2-5; no definite D call. The CDR3 totals 11 residues. Trimming cost V 8 bases and J 3 bases, with 8 bases left between them. Germline V gene sequence: CDR1 SGHTS, CDR2 YDEGEE. The CDR3 spells CARIVEETQYF. The CDR3 DNA reads TGTGCCAGAATCGTCGAAGAGACCCAGTACTTC.

The chain links TRBV11-2 to TRBJ2-6, with D possibly being TRBD2 (5 bases). There are 16 residues in the CDR3. V was clipped by 4 bases and J by 0 bases, with 10 bases between them. Germline CDR1 and CDR2: SGHAT and FQNNGV. The CDR3 nucleotides read TGTGCCAGCAGCTCCCCCCGGGGCTCTGGGGCCAACGTCCTGACTTTC. Amino acid sequence: CASSSPRGSGANVLTF.